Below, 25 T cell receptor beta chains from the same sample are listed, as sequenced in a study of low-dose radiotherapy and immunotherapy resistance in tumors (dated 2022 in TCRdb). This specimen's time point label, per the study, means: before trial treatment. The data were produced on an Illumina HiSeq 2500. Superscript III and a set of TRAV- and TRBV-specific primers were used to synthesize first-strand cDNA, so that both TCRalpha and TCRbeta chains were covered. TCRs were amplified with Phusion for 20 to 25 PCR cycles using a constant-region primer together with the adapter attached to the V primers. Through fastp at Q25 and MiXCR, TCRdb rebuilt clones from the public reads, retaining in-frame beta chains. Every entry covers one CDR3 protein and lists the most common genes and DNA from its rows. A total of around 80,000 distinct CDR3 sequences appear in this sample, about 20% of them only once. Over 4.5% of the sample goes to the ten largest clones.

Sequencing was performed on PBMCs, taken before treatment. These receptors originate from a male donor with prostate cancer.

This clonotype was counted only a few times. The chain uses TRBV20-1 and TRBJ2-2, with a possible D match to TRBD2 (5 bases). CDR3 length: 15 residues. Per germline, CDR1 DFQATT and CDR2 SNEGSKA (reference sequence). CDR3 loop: CSAEDRVVPTGELFF. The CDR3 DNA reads TGCAGCGCGGAGGATAGGGTCGTTCCCACCGGGGAGCTGTTTTTT.

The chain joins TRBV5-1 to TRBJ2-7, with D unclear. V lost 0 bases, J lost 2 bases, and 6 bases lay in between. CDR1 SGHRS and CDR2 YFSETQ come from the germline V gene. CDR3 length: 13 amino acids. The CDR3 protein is CASSLDITYEQYF. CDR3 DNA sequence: TGCGCCAGCAGCTTGGACATAACCTACGAGCAGTACTTC.

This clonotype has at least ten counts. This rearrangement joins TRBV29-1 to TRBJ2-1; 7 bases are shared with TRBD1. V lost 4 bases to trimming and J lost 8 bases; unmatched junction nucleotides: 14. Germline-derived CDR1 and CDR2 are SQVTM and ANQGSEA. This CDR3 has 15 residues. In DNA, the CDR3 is TGCAGCGTTGCCTCGTGGGACAGTTTGACGGATGAGCAGTTCTTC. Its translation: CSVASWDSLTDEQFF.

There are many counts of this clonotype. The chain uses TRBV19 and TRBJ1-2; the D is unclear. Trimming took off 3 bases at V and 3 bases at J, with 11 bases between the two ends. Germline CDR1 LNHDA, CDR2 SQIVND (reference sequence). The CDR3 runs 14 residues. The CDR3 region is CASSILRADYGYTF. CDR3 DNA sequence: TGTGCCAGTAGTATCCTGCGAGCCGACTATGGCTACACCTTC.

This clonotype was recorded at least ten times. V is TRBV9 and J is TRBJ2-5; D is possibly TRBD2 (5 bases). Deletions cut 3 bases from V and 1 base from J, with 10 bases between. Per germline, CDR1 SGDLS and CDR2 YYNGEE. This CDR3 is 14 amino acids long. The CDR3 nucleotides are TGTGCCAGCAGCGCCTCTAGCATCCAAGAGACCCAGTACTTC. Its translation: CASSASSIQETQYF.

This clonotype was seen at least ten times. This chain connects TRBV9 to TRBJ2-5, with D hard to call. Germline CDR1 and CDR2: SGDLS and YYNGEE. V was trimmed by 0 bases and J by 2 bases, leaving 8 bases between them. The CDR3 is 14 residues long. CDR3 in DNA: TGTGCCAGCAGCGTAGGGAGTTGGCAAGAGACCCAGTACTTC. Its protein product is CASSVGSWQETQYF. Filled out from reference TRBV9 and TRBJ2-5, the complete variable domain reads DSGVTQTPKHLITATGQRVTLRCSPRSGDLSVYWYQQSLDQGLQFLIQYYNGEERAKGNILERFSAQQFPDLHSELNLSSLELGDSALYFCASSVGSWQETQYFGPGTRLLVL.

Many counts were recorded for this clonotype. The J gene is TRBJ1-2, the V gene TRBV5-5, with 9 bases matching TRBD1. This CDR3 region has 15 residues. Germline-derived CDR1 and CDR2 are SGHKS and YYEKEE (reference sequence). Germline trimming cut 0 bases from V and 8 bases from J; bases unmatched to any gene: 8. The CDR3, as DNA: TGTGCCAGCAGCTTGGGGACAGGGGTTATTCAAGGCTACACCTTC. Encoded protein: CASSLGTGVIQGYTF.

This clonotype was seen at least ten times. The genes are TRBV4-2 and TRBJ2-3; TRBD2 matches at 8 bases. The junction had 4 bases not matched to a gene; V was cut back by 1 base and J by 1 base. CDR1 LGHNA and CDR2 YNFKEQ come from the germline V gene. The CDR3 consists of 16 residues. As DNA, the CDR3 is TGTGCCAGCAGCCAAGGTTCCGGGGGGGGCACAGATACGCAGTATTTT. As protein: CASSQGSGGGTDTQYF.

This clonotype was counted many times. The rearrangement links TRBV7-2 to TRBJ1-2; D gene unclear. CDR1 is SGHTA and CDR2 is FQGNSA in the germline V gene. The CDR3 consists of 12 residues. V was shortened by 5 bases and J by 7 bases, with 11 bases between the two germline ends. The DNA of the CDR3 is TGTGCCAGCAGCATTAACCGAGCTGGCTACACCTTC. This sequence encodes CASSINRAGYTF.

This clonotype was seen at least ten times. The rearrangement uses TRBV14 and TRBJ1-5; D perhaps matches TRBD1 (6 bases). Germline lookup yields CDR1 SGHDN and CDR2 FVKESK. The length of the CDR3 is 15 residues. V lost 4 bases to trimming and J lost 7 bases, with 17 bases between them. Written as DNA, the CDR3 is TGTGCCAGCAGCCTCCAACAGGGCGGTTTCCAGCCCCAGCATTTT. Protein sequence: CASSLQQGGFQPQHF.

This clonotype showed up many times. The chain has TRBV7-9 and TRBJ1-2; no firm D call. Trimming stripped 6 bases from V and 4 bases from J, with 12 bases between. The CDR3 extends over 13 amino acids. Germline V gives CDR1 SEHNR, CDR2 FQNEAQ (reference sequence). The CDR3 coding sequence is TGTGCCAGCAGTTGGCAGGACCCCTATGGCTACACCTTC. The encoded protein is CASSWQDPYGYTF.

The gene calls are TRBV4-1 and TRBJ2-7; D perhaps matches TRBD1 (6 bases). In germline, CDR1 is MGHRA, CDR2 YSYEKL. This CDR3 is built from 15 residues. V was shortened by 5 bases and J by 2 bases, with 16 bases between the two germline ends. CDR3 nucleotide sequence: TGCGCCAGCAGCTATCGAGACCGGGACACCTACGAGCAGTACTTC. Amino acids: CASSYRDRDTYEQYF.

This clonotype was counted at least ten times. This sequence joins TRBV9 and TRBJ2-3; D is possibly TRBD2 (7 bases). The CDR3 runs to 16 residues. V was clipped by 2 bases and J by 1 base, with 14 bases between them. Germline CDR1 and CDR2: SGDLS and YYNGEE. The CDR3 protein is CASSVSAGARTDTQYF. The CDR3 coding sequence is TGTGCCAGCAGCGTCTCGGCGGGGGCTCGCACAGATACGCAGTATTTT.

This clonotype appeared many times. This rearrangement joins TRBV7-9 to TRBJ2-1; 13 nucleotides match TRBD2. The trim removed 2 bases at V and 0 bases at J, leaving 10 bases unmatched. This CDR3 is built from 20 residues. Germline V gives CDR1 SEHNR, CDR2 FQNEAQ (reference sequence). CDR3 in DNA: TGTGCCAGCAGCTTACCAAACGGACTAGCGGGGGTCCCCTCCTACAATGAGCAGTTCTTC. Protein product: CASSLPNGLAGVPSYNEQFF.

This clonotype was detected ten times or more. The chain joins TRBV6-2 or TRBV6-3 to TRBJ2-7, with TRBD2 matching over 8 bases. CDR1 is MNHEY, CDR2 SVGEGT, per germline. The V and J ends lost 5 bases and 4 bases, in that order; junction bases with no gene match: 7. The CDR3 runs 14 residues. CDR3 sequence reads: CASSVSGNPYEQYF. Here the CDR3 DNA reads TGTGCCAGCAGTGTTAGCGGGAACCCTTACGAGCAGTACTTC.

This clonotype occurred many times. The CDR3 spells CASSLREGGNEQFF. The CDR3 bases are TGTGCCAGCAGCTTGCGGGAGGGGGGCAATGAGCAGTTCTTC. This rearrangement joins TRBV5-5 to TRBJ2-1; TRBD2 aligns across 8 bases. Germline CDR1 is SGHKS and CDR2 is YYEKEE (reference sequence). The CDR3 length is 14 residues. J gave up 6 bases and V 1 base, and 3 bases lay outside the gene matches.

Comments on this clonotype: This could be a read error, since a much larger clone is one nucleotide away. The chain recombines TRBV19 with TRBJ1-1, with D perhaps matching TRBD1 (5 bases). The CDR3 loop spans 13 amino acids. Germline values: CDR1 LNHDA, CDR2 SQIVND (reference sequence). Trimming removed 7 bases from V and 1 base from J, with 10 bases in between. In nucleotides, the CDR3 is TGTGCCAGTAAGACCAGGGCGAACACTGAAGCTTTCTTT. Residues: CASKTRANTEAFF.

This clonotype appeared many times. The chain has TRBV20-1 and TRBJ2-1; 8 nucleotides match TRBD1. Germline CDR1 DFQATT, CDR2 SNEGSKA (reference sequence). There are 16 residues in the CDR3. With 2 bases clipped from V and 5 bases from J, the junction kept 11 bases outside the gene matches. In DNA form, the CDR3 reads TGCAGTGCTAGAAACCCCGGACAGGGCTCGGACAATGAGCAGTTCTTC. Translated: CSARNPGQGSDNEQFF.

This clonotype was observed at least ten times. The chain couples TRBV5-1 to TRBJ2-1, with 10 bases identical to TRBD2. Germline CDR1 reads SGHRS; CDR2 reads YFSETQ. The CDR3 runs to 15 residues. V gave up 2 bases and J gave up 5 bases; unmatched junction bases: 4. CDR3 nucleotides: TGCGCCAGCAGCTTCTCTAGCGGGAGCAACAATGAGCAGTTCTTC. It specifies CASSFSSGSNNEQFF.

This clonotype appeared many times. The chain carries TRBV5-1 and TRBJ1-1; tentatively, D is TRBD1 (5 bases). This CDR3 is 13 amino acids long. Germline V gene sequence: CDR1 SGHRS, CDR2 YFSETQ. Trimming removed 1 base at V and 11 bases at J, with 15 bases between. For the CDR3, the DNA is TGCGCCAGCAGCTTGCGGCCAAGTCGGGGCGCTTTCTTT. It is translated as CASSLRPSRGAFF. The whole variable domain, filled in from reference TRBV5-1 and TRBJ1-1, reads KAGVTQTPRYLIKTRGQQVTLSCSPISGHRSVSWYQQTPGQGLQFLFEYFSETQRNKGNFPGRFSGRQFSNSRSEMNVSTLELGDSALYLCASSLRPSRGAFFGQGTRLTVV.

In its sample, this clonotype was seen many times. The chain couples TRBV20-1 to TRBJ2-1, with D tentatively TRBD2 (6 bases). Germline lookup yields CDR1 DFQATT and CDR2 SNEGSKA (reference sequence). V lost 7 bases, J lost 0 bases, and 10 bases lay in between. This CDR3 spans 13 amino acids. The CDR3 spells CSVAGSSYNEQFF. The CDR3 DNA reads TGCAGTGTCGCGGGAAGCTCCTACAATGAGCAGTTCTTC.

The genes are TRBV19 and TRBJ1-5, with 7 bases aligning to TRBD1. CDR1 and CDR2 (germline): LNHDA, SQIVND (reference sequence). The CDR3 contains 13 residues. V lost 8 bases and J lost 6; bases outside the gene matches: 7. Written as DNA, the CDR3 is TGTGCCAGTTCCGACAGGGAAGGTCAGCCCCAGCATTTT. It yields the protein CASSDREGQPQHF.

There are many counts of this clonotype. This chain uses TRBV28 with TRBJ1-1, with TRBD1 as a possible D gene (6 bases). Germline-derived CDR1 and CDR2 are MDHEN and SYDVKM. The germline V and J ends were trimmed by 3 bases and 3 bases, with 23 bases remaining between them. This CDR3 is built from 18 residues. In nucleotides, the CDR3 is TGTGCCAGCAGTTTCTCCCCCGGCTTAGGGGGATTTGACACTGAAGCTTTCTTT. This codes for CASSFSPGLGGFDTEAFF.

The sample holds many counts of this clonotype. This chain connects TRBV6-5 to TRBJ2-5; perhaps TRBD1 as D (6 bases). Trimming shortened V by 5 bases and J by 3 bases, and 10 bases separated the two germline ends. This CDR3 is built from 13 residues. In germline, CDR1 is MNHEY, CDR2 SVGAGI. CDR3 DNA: TGTGCCAGCAGTAACCGACAGGAAGAGACCCAGTACTTC. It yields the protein CASSNRQEETQYF.

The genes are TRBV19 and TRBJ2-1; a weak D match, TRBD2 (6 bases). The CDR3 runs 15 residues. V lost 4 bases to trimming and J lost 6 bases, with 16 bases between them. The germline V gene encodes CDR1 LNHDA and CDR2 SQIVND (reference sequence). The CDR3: CASSSRERESNEQFF. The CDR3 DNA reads TGTGCCAGTAGTAGTCGGGAGAGGGAAAGCAATGAGCAGTTCTTC.